This TCR beta chain was recovered during a study of blood T cell repertoires in COVID-19. Overall study: COVID-19 samples collected from the United States, Italy and Spain covered acute and convalescent phases.

V was cut by 6 bases and J by 8 bases, with 11 bases left in between. From germline, CDR1 is KGHSH and CDR2 LQKENI. The CDR3 loop spans 12 amino acids. How the authors handled the data: Counts of nucleated cells, estimated from reference gene primer amplification, were obtained. Here immunoSEQ multiplex PCR was the method, and the copy in TCRdb shows in-frame clones only, minus some. V, J and clone size derive from that table, while D and trimming were established from the DNA sequence. The sample yields over 150,000 clones, 76% seen once. J is TRBJ2-1 and V is TRBV18; TRBD2 is a possible D gene (5 bases). Sequencing input: peripheral blood. This clonotype was sampled from a woman older than 75 with acute or convalescent COVID-19. The CDR3 region is CASSPGSDEQFF. CDR3 nucleotides: TGTGCCAGCTCCCCAGGTAGCGATGAGCAGTTCTTC.